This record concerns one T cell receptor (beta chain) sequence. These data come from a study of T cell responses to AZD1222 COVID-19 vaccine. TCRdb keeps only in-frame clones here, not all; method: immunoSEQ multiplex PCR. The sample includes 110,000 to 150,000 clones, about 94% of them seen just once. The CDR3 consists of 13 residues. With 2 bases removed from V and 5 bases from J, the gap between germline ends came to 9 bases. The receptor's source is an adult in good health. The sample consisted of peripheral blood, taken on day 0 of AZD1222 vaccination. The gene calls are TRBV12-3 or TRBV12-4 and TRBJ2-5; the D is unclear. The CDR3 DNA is TGTGCCAGCAGTTTAACACCGGCGGAGACCCAGTACTTC. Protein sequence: CASSLTPAETQYF.